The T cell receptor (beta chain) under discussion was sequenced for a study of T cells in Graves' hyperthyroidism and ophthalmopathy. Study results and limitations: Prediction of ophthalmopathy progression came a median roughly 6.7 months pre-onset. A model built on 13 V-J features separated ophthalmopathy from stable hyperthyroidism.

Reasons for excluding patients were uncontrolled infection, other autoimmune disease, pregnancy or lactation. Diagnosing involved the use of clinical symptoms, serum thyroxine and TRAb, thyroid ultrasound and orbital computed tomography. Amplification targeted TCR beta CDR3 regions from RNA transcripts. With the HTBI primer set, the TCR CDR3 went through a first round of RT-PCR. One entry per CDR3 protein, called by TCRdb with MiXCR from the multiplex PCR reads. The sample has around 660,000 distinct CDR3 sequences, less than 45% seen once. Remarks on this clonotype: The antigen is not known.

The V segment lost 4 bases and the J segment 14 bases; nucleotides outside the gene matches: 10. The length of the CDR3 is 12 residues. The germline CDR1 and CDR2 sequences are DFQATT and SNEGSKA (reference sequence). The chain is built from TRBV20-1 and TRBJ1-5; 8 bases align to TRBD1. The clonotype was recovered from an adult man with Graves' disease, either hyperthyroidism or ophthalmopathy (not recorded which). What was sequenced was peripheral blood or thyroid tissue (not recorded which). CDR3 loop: CSAMWTGQDEHF. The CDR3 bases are TGCAGTGCTATGTGGACAGGGCAGGACGAGCATTTT.